The present T cell receptor (beta chain) was sequenced within a study of patients and donors after allogeneic stem cell transplantation. TCRdb analysed the RT-PCR reads with MiXCR anew, one entry per CDR3 protein. Among roughly 880,000 distinct CDR3 sequences listed, roughly 18% were seen once. The germline V gene encodes CDR1 GTSNPN and CDR2 SVGIG (reference sequence). CDR3 length: 13 amino acids. Trimming removed 5 bases at V and 8 bases at J, with 16 bases between. The sequenced material came from blood, either unsorted or a sorted T cell fraction (not recorded which). The receptor was isolated from a human donor who was either an allogeneic HSCT recipient or a stem cell or donor lymphocyte infusion donor (not recorded which). It is not recorded whose cells these are; they may come from a transplant donor. This chain connects TRBV30 to TRBJ2-1; D tentatively fits TRBD1 or TRBD2 (5 bases each). CDR3 protein: CAWEQGLGDEQFF. The CDR3 DNA reads as TGTGCCTGGGAGCAGGGTTTGGGGGATGAGCAGTTCTTC. Full variable domain (rest looked up from reference TRBV30 and TRBJ2-1): SQTIHQWPATLVQPVGSPLSLECTVEGTSNPNLYWYRQAAGRGLQLLFYSVGIGQISSEVPQNLSASRPQDRQFILSSKKLLLSDSGFYLCAWEQGLGDEQFFGPGTRLTVL.